This paragraph covers one TCR beta chain sequence. The data stem from a study of blood T cell repertoires in COVID-19. Study information: From T cells, B-cell-depleted T cells, or PBMCs came the material, which was cDNA or gDNA.

CDR3 length: 15 residues. Germline loops: CDR1 MNHEY, CDR2 SMNVEV (reference sequence). Trimming pared 6 bases from V and 7 bases from J, leaving 19 bases between. TCRdb's table, derived via immunoSEQ multiplex PCR, lists solely in-frame clones and lacks some. Here the sample spans about 400,000 clones, about 88% being singletons. This sequence originates from a woman in her fifties or sixties with COVID-19, enrolled during active disease. The genes are TRBV27 and TRBJ2-1, with a weak D call TRBD1 (5 bases). Sequencing used peripheral blood. The CDR3 sequence: CASSPRLGVGNEQFF. Written as DNA, the CDR3 is TGTGCCAGCAGCCCCCGGCTAGGGGTTGGGAATGAGCAGTTCTTC.